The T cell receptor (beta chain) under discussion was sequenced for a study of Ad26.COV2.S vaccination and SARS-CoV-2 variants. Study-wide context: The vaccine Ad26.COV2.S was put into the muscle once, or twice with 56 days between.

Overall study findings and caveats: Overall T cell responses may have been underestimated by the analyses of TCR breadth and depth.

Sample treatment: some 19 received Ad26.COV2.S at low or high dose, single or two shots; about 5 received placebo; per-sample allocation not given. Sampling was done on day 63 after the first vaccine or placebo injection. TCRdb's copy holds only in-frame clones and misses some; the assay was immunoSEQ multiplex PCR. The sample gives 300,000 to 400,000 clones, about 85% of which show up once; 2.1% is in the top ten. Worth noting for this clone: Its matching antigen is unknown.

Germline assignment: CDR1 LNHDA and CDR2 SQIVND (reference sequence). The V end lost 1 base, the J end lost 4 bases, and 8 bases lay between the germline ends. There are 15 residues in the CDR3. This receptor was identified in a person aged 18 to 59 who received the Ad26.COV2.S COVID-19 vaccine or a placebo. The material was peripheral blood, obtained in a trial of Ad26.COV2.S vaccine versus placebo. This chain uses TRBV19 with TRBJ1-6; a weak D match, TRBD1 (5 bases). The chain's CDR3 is CASSIGNRYNSPLHF. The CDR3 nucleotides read TGTGCCAGTAGTATAGGAAACAGGTATAATTCACCCCTCCACTTT.